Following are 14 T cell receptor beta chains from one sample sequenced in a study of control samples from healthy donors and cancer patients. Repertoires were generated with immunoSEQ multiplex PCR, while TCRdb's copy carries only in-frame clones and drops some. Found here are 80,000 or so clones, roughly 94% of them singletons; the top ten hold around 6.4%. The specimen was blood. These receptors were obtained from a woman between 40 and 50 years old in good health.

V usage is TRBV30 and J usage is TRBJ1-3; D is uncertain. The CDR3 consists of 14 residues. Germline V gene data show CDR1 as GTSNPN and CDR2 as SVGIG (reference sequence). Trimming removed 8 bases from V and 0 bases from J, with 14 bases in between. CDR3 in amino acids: CAGLYLDSGNTIYF. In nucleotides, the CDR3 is TGTGCCGGGCTATATCTGGACTCTGGAAACACCATATATTTT.

The CDR3 loop is CALNPTSGPYNEQFF. As DNA, the CDR3 is TGTGCCTTAAACCCAACTAGCGGGCCTTACAATGAGCAGTTCTTC. The chain uses TRBV30 and TRBJ2-1; 9 bases line up with TRBD2. The V segment lost 7 bases and the J segment 4 bases; nucleotides outside the gene matches: 11. Germline loops: CDR1 GTSNPN, CDR2 SVGIG (reference sequence). This CDR3 comprises 15 residues.

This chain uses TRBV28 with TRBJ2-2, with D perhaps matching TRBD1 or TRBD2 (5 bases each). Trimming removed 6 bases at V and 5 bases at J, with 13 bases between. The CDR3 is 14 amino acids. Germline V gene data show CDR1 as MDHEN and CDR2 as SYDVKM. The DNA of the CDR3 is TGTGCCAGCAGGACTGGTGAGGGGACCGGGGAGCTGTTTTTT. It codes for CASRTGEGTGELFF.

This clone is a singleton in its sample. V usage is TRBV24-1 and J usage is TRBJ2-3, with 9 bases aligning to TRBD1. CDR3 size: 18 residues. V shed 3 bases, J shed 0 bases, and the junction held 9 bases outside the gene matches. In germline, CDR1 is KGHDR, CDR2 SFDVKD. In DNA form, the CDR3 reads TGTGCCACCAGTGATAATTTTGGGACAGGGCATAGCACAGATACGCAGTATTTT. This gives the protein CATSDNFGTGHSTDTQYF.

CDR3 residues: CASSLSGGDGELFF. The CDR3 DNA follows: TGTGCCAGCAGCCTGAGCGGGGGTGACGGGGAGCTGTTTTTT. The rearrangement uses TRBV7-9 and TRBJ2-2, with 8 bases that match TRBD2. Germline V CDR1 and CDR2: SEHNR, FQNEAQ (reference sequence). Unmatched junction bases numbered 6, after V lost 5 bases and J lost 7 bases. The CDR3 consists of 14 residues.

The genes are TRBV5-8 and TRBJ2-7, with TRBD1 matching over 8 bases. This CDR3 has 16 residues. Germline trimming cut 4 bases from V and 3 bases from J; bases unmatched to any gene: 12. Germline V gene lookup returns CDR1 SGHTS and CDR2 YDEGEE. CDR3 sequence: CASSIRTGKMNYEQYF. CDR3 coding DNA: TGTGCCAGCAGCATACGGACAGGGAAGATGAACTACGAGCAGTACTTC.

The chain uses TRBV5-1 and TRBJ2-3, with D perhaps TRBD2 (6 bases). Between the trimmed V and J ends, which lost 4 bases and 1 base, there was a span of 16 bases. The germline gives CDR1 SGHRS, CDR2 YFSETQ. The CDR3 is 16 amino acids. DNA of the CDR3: TGCGCCAGCAGCCAAGACGCCGGGACTGGCACAGATACGCAGTATTTT. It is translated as CASSQDAGTGTDTQYF.

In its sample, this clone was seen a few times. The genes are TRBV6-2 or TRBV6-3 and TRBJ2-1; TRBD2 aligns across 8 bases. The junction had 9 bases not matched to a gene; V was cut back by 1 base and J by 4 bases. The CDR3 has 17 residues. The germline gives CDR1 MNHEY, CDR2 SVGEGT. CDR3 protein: CASSYLLTSAMYNEQFF. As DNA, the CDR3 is TGTGCCAGCAGTTACTTGCTGACTAGCGCAATGTACAATGAGCAGTTCTTC.

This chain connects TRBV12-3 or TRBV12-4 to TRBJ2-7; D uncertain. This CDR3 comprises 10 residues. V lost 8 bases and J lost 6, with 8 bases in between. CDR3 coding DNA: TGTGCCAGCCCTCGCTGCGAGCAGTACTTC. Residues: CASPRCEQYF.

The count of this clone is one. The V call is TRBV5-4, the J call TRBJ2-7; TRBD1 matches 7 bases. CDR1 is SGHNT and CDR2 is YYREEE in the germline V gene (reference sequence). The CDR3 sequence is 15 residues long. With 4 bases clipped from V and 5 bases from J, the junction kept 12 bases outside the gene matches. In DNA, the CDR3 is TGTGCCAGCAGCAAACCCCAGACAGGGAGCAACGAGCAGTACTTC. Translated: CASSKPQTGSNEQYF.

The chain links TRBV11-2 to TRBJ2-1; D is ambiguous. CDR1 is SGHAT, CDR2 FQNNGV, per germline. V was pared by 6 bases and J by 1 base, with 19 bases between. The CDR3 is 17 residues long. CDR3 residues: CASSRTFGLDSYNEQFF. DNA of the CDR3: TGTGCCAGCAGTCGCACGTTTGGGCTCGATTCCTACAATGAGCAGTTCTTC.

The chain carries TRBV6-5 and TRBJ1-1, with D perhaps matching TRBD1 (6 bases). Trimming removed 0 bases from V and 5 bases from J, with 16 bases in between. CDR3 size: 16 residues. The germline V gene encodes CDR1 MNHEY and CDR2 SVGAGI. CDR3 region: CASSYSNQGFRTEAFF. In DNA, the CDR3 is TGTGCCAGCAGTTACTCGAATCAGGGGTTTCGAACTGAAGCTTTCTTT.

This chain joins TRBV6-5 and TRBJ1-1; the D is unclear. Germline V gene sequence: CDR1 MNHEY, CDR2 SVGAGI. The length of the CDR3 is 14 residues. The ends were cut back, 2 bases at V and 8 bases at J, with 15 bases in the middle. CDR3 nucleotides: TGTGCCAGCAGTTACATCGTCGGACGAGAAGAAGCTTTCTTT. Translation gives CASSYIVGREEAFF.

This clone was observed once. CDR3 coding DNA: TGTGCCAGCAAGCAAACCACTGAAGCTTTCTTT. Translation: CASKQTTEAFF. The rearrangement uses TRBV6-5 and TRBJ1-1; D remains ambiguous. Trimming took off 7 bases at V and 4 bases at J, with 7 bases between the two ends. The germline CDR1 and CDR2 sequences are MNHEY and SVGAGI. This CDR3 has 11 amino acids.